These 26 T cell receptor beta chains were sequenced from one sample in a study of blood T cell repertoires in COVID-19. Using immunoSEQ multiplex PCR, the repertoire was profiled, and TCRdb retains in-frame clones only, with some absent. The table shows fewer than 250,000 clones, with around nine tenths occurring only once. Material for sequencing was PBMCs or T cells enriched from blood (not recorded which). The receptors derive from a woman aged 45 to 65 with acute COVID-19.

The V and J genes are TRBV27 and TRBJ1-2, with TRBD1 matching 7 bases. The CDR3 covers 13 residues. V lost 6 bases, J lost 5 bases, and 6 bases stayed unmatched. Germline CDR1 is MNHEY and CDR2 is SMNVEV (reference sequence). In DNA form, the CDR3 reads TGTGCCAGCAGCATAAGACAGGGATATGGCTACACCTTC. This translates into CASSIRQGYGYTF.

The V and J genes are TRBV5-1 and TRBJ2-3, with 12 bases lining up with TRBD2. There are 18 residues in the CDR3. Germline V gene lookup returns CDR1 SGHRS and CDR2 YFSETQ. V dropped 1 base and J dropped 2; count of bases not matched to a gene: 8. In nucleotides, the CDR3 is TGCGCCAGCAGCTTGCGGGCTAGCGGGAGGGCCCCCACAGATACGCAGTATTTT. Translation: CASSLRASGRAPTDTQYF.

This clone is a singleton in its sample. The chain links TRBV28 to TRBJ1-5; TRBD1 matches 7 bases. The CDR3 length is 15 residues. V lost 6 bases, J lost 0 bases, and 5 bases stayed unmatched. Germline CDR1 reads MDHEN; CDR2 reads SYDVKM. CDR3 amino acids: CASRSGQVSNQPQHF. The CDR3 nucleotides are TGTGCCAGCAGGTCAGGACAGGTTAGCAATCAGCCCCAGCATTTT. The full variable domain, in which reference TRBV28 and TRBJ1-5 provide the parts outside the CDR3, is DVKVTQSSRYLVKRTGEKVFLECVQDMDHENMFWYRQDPGLGLRLIYFSYDVKMKEKGDIPEGYSVSREKKERFSLILESASTNQTSMYLCASRSGQVSNQPQHFGDGTRLSIL.

The V and J genes are TRBV7-3 and TRBJ2-3; 10 positions agree with TRBD2. The CDR3 extends over 13 amino acids. The trim removed 8 bases at V and 3 bases at J, leaving 2 bases unmatched. From germline, CDR1 is SGHTA and CDR2 FQGTGA. CDR3 loop: CASSSGRTDTQYF. Here the CDR3 DNA reads TGTGCCAGCTCTAGCGGGAGAACAGATACGCAGTATTTT.

V gene TRBV27 combines with J gene TRBJ2-3; TRBD1 agrees at 7 bases. Germline-derived CDR1 and CDR2 are MNHEY and SMNVEV (reference sequence). The ends lost 8 bases at V and 0 bases at J; junction bases unmatched: 5. CDR3 size: 14 residues. CDR3 region: CASHRDSSTDTQYF. The CDR3 DNA reads as TGTGCCAGCCACCGGGACAGTAGCACAGATACGCAGTATTTT.

J is TRBJ2-7 and V is TRBV30; the match to TRBD2 covers 7 bases. V lost 0 bases to trimming and J lost 7 bases; unmatched junction nucleotides: 9. The germline V gene has CDR1 GTSNPN and CDR2 SVGIG (reference sequence). There are 14 residues in the CDR3. CDR3 protein: CAWSVSLAGVEQYF. The CDR3 nucleotides read TGTGCCTGGAGTGTCTCTCTTGCGGGAGTGGAGCAGTACTTC.

This clone was observed a few times. The chain uses TRBV6-6 and TRBJ2-7; D ambiguous. The V and J ends lost 8 bases and 2 bases respectively, with 16 bases between them. This CDR3 comprises 14 residues. In germline, CDR1 is MNHNY, CDR2 SVGAGI (reference sequence). CDR3 nucleotides: TGTGCCAGCTCCGGCGTATTCACTACCTACGAGCAGTACTTC. Translating it yields CASSGVFTTYEQYF.

The chain combines TRBV7-9 with TRBJ2-7, with TRBD2 identical over 7 bases. CDR1 is SEHNR, CDR2 FQNEAQ, per germline (reference sequence). Unmatched junction bases numbered 9, after V lost 4 bases and J lost 0 bases. The CDR3 has 16 residues. The CDR3 DNA reads TGTGCCAGCAGCTCGGGAGCCGGGACTAACTCCTACGAGCAGTACTTC. As protein: CASSSGAGTNSYEQYF.

This CDR3 reads CASSLVGEAGDTIYF. In DNA, the CDR3 is TGTGCCAGCAGCTTAGTCGGGGAGGCTGGAGATACCATATATTTT. The chain uses TRBV7-6 and TRBJ1-3; D is undetermined. This CDR3 comprises 15 residues. Germline V CDR1 and CDR2: SGHVS, FNYEAQ. V was clipped by 1 base and J by 10 bases, with 17 bases between them.

The genes are TRBV2 and TRBJ2-3; D is perhaps TRBD1 (6 bases). The length of the CDR3 is 15 residues. Trimming stripped 6 bases from V and 1 base from J, with 14 bases between. Germline CDR1 reads SNHLY; CDR2 reads FYNNEI. DNA of the CDR3: TGTGCCAGCAGGGTGGGGGCAGGGCGCACAGATACGCAGTATTTT. It yields the protein CASRVGAGRTDTQYF.

There are a few counts of this clone. J is TRBJ1-5 and V is TRBV3-1 (or the pseudogene TRBV3-2); D is ambiguous. V shed 4 bases and J shed 0 bases, with 10 bases lying between them. Germline loops: CDR1 LGHDT, CDR2 YNNKEL (reference sequence). The CDR3 is made up of 15 amino acids. The CDR3 sequence: CASSLGLYSNQPQHF. The CDR3 region has the DNA TGTGCCAGCAGCCTGGGCCTCTATAGCAATCAGCCCCAGCATTTT.

This rearrangement joins TRBV7-2 to TRBJ1-4; possible D gene TRBD1, 5 bases. Germline V gives CDR1 SGHTA, CDR2 FQGNSA. The V end was cut by 2 bases, the J end by 0 bases, with 10 bases between. The CDR3 is 16 residues long. Here the CDR3 DNA reads TGTGCCAGCAGCTTATCAGGGCTTGCAACTAATGAAAAACTGTTTTTT. Translation gives CASSLSGLATNEKLFF.

The rearrangement links TRBV5-5 to TRBJ2-7; D perhaps matches TRBD2 (6 bases). The CDR3 is made up of 15 amino acids. The V end lost 0 bases, the J end lost 3 bases, and 13 bases lay between the germline ends. Germline CDR1 SGHKS, CDR2 YYEKEE (reference sequence). The CDR3 DNA follows: TGTGCCAGCAGCTTGGCCGGGACTGACATCTACGAGCAGTACTTC. This sequence encodes CASSLAGTDIYEQYF.

The V call is TRBV2, the J call TRBJ2-1; 8 bases are shared with TRBD1. This CDR3 contains 17 residues. Germline values: CDR1 SNHLY, CDR2 FYNNEI. With V trimmed by 5 bases and J by 6 bases, 15 bases remained unmatched. The CDR3 loop is CASSSRSNFGTGNEQFF. In nucleotides, the CDR3 is TGTGCCAGCAGTTCACGAAGCAACTTTGGGACAGGCAATGAGCAGTTCTTC.

The V gene is TRBV5-1, the J gene TRBJ2-2; weak D call: TRBD1 (5 bases). V lost 3 bases to trimming and J lost 0 bases, with 12 bases between them. The CDR3 loop spans 16 amino acids. Per germline, CDR1 SGHRS and CDR2 YFSETQ. The CDR3 DNA is TGCGCCAGCAGCTCGAACCCAGGGACGAACACCGGGGAGCTGTTTTTT. It translates to CASSSNPGTNTGELFF.

The V call is TRBV7-9, the J call TRBJ2-7; 9 bases agree with TRBD1. Germline loops: CDR1 SEHNR, CDR2 FQNEAQ (reference sequence). CDR3 length: 15 residues. Losses at the gene ends were 5 bases for V and 6 bases for J; bases not matched to a gene: 11. CDR3 nucleotide sequence: TGTGCCAGCAGCCCCCCGGGACAGGGTTTGATCGAGCAGTACTTC. This codes for CASSPPGQGLIEQYF.

The J gene is TRBJ1-5, the V gene TRBV28; 8 bases match TRBD1. Germline loops: CDR1 MDHEN, CDR2 SYDVKM. J lost 5 bases, V lost 2 bases, and 8 bases had no gene match. The CDR3 totals 16 residues. CDR3 in DNA: TGTGCCAGCAGTTTACGGACAGGGCGAGAAGATCAGCCCCAGCATTTT. This translates into CASSLRTGREDQPQHF. Based on the CDR3 plus reference TRBV28 and TRBJ1-5, the full variable domain is DVKVTQSSRYLVKRTGEKVFLECVQDMDHENMFWYRQDPGLGLRLIYFSYDVKMKEKGDIPEGYSVSREKKERFSLILESASTNQTSMYLCASSLRTGREDQPQHFGDGTRLSIL.

V gene TRBV20-1 combines with J gene TRBJ2-1; TRBD2 aligns across 7 bases. Germline trimming cut 3 bases from V and 7 bases from J; bases unmatched to any gene: 15. The germline V gene encodes CDR1 DFQATT and CDR2 SNEGSKA (reference sequence). This CDR3 contains 16 residues. CDR3 protein: CSASSLAESEINEQFF. The CDR3 coding sequence is TGCAGTGCTAGTTCCCTAGCGGAATCCGAGATTAATGAGCAGTTCTTC.

The genes are TRBV27 and TRBJ2-5, with 15 bases lining up with TRBD2. Trimming at V came to 5 bases and at J to 5 bases, leaving 6 bases not matched to a gene. The CDR3 has 16 amino acids. Germline V gene data show CDR1 as MNHEY and CDR2 as SMNVEV (reference sequence). Written as DNA, the CDR3 is TGTGCCAGCAGTCGACGGACTAGCGGGAGGGGGGAGACCCAGTACTTC. Its translation is CASSRRTSGRGETQYF.

The V gene is TRBV30, the J gene TRBJ2-1, with D possibly matching TRBD1 (5 bases). Deletions cut 2 bases from V and 4 bases from J, with 9 bases between. CDR1 is GTSNPN and CDR2 is SVGIG in the germline V gene (reference sequence). This CDR3 contains 13 residues. The DNA of the CDR3 is TGTGCCTGGAGTACGGACATTTACAATGAGCAGTTCTTC. This gives the protein CAWSTDIYNEQFF.

The chain uses TRBV3-1 (or the pseudogene TRBV3-2) and TRBJ1-4; 11 bases map to TRBD1. Germline lookup yields CDR1 LGHDT and CDR2 YNNKEL (reference sequence). The V and J ends lost 4 bases and 7 bases, in that order; junction bases with no gene match: 2. The CDR3 totals 14 residues. CDR3 sequence reads: CASSPGTGGEKLFF. The CDR3 DNA reads as TGTGCCAGCAGCCCAGGGACAGGGGGTGAAAAACTGTTTTTT.

The chain carries TRBV28 and TRBJ1-4, with 7 bases identical to TRBD1. This CDR3 has 17 amino acids. The ends lost 5 bases at V and 10 bases at J; junction bases unmatched: 19. CDR1 MDHEN and CDR2 SYDVKM come from the germline V gene. CDR3 in amino acids: CASSPAPLRDRVAKLFF. DNA for the CDR3: TGTGCCAGCAGTCCCGCTCCCCTCCGGGACAGAGTGGCAAAACTGTTTTTT.

This clone was seen just once. This rearrangement joins TRBV30 to TRBJ2-7; 14 bases fit TRBD2. J gave up 2 bases and V 2 bases, and 11 bases lay outside the gene matches. The CDR3 has 18 amino acids. CDR1 and CDR2 from the germline V gene are GTSNPN and SVGIG (reference sequence). The CDR3 is CAWSLGWGLAGVTYEQYF. The CDR3 DNA reads TGTGCCTGGAGTCTGGGATGGGGACTAGCGGGAGTAACCTACGAGCAGTACTTC.

The J gene is TRBJ1-1, the V gene TRBV29-1; D is undetermined. The germline V and J ends were trimmed by 2 bases and 1 base, with 11 bases remaining between them. Germline CDR1 is SQVTM and CDR2 is ANQGSEA. CDR3 length: 14 amino acids. The DNA for the CDR3 is TGCAGCGTTGAAAGGCGGGTCCCGAACACTGAAGCTTTCTTT. Its protein product is CSVERRVPNTEAFF.

The V gene is TRBV27, the J gene TRBJ1-6; D is undetermined. Trimming took off 3 bases at V and 8 bases at J, with 14 bases between the two ends. Germline V gives CDR1 MNHEY, CDR2 SMNVEV (reference sequence). The CDR3 extends over 15 amino acids. The CDR3 loop is CASSFSTRGDSPLHF. CDR3 DNA: TGTGCCAGCAGTTTCAGTACCCGGGGTGATTCACCCCTCCACTTT.

V and J are TRBV6-5 and TRBJ1-2; D ambiguous. The CDR3 is 15 residues long. In germline, CDR1 is MNHEY, CDR2 SVGAGI. V was trimmed by 0 bases and J by 1 base, leaving 9 bases between them. The CDR3 here is CASSYSAGFNYGYTF. The CDR3, as DNA: TGTGCCAGCAGTTACTCGGCAGGATTTAACTATGGCTACACCTTC.